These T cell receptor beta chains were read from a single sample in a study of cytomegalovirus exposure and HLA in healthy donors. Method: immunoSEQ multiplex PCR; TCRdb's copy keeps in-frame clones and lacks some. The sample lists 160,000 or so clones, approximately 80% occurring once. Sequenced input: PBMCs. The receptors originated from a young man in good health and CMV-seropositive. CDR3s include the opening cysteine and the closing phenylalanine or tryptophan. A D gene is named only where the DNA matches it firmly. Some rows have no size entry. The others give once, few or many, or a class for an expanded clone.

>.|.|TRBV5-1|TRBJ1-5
CASSLPMGAANNQPQHF
TGCGCCAGCAGCTTACCTATGGGGGCCGCGAACAATCAGCCCCAGCATTTT
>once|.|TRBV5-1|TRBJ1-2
CASSLSWGPDGYTF
TGCGCCAGCAGCTTGTCATGGGGCCCGGATGGCTACACCTTC
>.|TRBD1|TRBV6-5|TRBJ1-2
CASSYGTGTRYGYTF
TGTGCCAGCAGTTACGGGACAGGCACACGCTATGGCTACACCTTC
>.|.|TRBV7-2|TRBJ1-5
CASSLGHRADQPQHF
TGTGCCAGCAGCTTAGGTCACAGGGCGGATCAGCCCCAGCATTTT
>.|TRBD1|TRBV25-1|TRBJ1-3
CASSGIRGRSGNTIYF
TGTGCCAGCAGTGGAATCAGGGGGCGTTCTGGAAACACCATATATTTT
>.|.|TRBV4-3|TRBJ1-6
CASSQDVVTLTPLHF
TGCGCCAGCAGCCAAGATGTAGTAACCCTGACACCCCTCCACTTT
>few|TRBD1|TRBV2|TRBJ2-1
CASSVGQGVNEQFF
TGTGCCAGCAGTGTGGGGCAGGGGGTTAATGAGCAGTTCTTC
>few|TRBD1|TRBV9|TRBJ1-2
CASSPGTVVPAGYTF
TGTGCCAGCAGCCCAGGGACAGTAGTCCCCGCAGGCTACACCTTC
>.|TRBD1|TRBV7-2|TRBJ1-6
CASRLGTVYNSPLHF
TGTGCCAGCAGGTTAGGGACAGTCTATAATTCACCCCTCCACTTT
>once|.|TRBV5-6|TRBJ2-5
CASSLAHRKETQYF
TGTGCCAGCAGCTTGGCCCATAGAAAGGAGACCCAGTACTTC
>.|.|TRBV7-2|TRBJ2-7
CASSLGPLYEQYF
TGTGCCAGCAGCTTAGGTCCACTCTACGAGCAGTACTTC
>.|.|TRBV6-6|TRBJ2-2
CASSQNTGELFF
TGTGCCAGCAGCCAGAACACCGGGGAGCTGTTTTTT
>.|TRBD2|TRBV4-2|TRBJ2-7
CASSQGTSGRVAYYEQYF
TGTGCCAGCAGCCAAGGGACTAGCGGGAGAGTCGCCTACTACGAGCAGTACTTC
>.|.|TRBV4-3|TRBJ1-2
CASSQELAEGYTF
TGCGCCAGCAGCCAGGAATTAGCCGAAGGCTACACCTTC
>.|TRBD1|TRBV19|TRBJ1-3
CASSPPDRGNTIYF
TGTGCCAGTAGTCCCCCGGACAGGGGAAACACCATATATTTT
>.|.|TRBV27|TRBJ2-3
CASSGLDRGPTDTQYF
TGTGCCAGCAGTGGATTAGACCGAGGCCCCACAGATACGCAGTATTTT
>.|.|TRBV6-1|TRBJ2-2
CASRLLANTGELFF
TGTGCCAGCAGACTACTAGCGAACACCGGGGAGCTGTTTTTT